A selection of T cell receptor beta chains follows, all from one sample in a study of blood T cell repertoires in COVID-19. The table came from immunoSEQ multiplex PCR; TCRdb's copy has only in-frame clones and leaves some out. Here the sample spans some 200,000 clones, 88% being singletons. Input material: peripheral blood. These receptors all come from a man aged 35-49 years with active or convalescent COVID-19. CDR3s include the opening cysteine and the closing phenylalanine or tryptophan. The D gene is left open where the match is weak. Some rows have no size entry. The others give once, few or many, or a class for an expanded clone.

J gene: TRBJ2-7
clone size: NA
V gene: TRBV7-2
D gene: TRBD1
CDR3 protein: CASSSQGATAEQYF
CDR3 DNA: TGTGCCAGCAGCTCCCAGGGGGCAACGGCCGAGCAGTACTTC

J gene: TRBJ1-5
clone size: NA
V gene: TRBV18
D gene: TRBD1
CDR3 protein: CASSLDRDSNQPQHF
CDR3 DNA: TGTGCCAGCTCACTCGACAGGGATAGCAATCAGCCCCAGCATTTT

J gene: TRBJ2-7
clone size: NA
V gene: TRBV2
D gene: NA
CDR3 protein: CASSAEEGSYEQYF
CDR3 DNA: TGTGCCAGCAGTGCTGAGGAGGGCTCCTACGAGCAGTACTTC

J gene: TRBJ1-5
clone size: NA
V gene: TRBV6-1
D gene: TRBD1
CDR3 protein: CASRSGGQPQHF
CDR3 DNA: TGTGCCAGCAGGTCAGGGGGTCAGCCCCAGCATTTT

J gene: TRBJ2-5
clone size: NA
V gene: TRBV3-1/TRBV3-2
D gene: TRBD1
CDR3 protein: CASRNDRDETQYF
CDR3 DNA: TGTGCCAGCAGGAACGACAGGGATGAGACCCAGTACTTC

J gene: TRBJ2-7
clone size: once
V gene: TRBV6-5
D gene: TRBD1
CDR3 protein: CASTQGTGTHEQYF
CDR3 DNA: TGTGCCAGCACCCAAGGGACAGGGACCCACGAGCAGTACTTC

J gene: TRBJ2-3
clone size: NA
V gene: TRBV7-9
D gene: NA
CDR3 protein: CASSLEGYEVVF
CDR3 DNA: TGTGCCAGCAGCTTGGAGGGATATGAGGTCGTGTTT

J gene: TRBJ2-4
clone size: NA
V gene: TRBV3-1/TRBV3-2
D gene: NA
CDR3 protein: CASSSSAQNIQYF
CDR3 DNA: TGTGCCAGCTCTTCCAGCGCCCAAAACATTCAGTACTTC

J gene: TRBJ2-3
clone size: NA
V gene: TRBV11-3
D gene: TRBD2
CDR3 protein: CASSILAGGTDTQYF
CDR3 DNA: TGTGCCAGCAGTATACTAGCGGGAGGCACAGATACGCAGTATTTT

J gene: TRBJ1-1
clone size: NA
V gene: TRBV20-1
D gene: NA
CDR3 protein: CSAPREVEAFF
CDR3 DNA: TGCAGTGCTCCGCGGGAGGTTGAAGCTTTCTTT

J gene: TRBJ1-1
clone size: once
V gene: TRBV9
D gene: NA
CDR3 protein: CASSVNLGAEMNTEAFF
CDR3 DNA: TGTGCCAGCAGCGTAAACTTGGGGGCAGAAATGAACACTGAAGCTTTCTTT

J gene: TRBJ1-1
clone size: NA
V gene: TRBV12-3/TRBV12-4
D gene: NA
CDR3 protein: CASSLRGEEAFF
CDR3 DNA: TGTGCCAGCAGTTTAAGGGGCGAAGAAGCTTTCTTT

J gene: TRBJ2-1
clone size: NA
V gene: TRBV7-2
D gene: TRBD2
CDR3 protein: CASSLQAGGGNEQFF
CDR3 DNA: TGTGCCAGCAGCCTACAAGCGGGAGGGGGTAATGAGCAGTTCTTC

J gene: TRBJ1-5
clone size: NA
V gene: TRBV6-4
D gene: NA
CDR3 protein: CASSESSNQPQHF
CDR3 DNA: TGTGCCAGCAGTGAAAGCAGCAATCAGCCCCAGCATTTT

J gene: TRBJ1-5
clone size: NA
V gene: TRBV2
D gene: TRBD1
CDR3 protein: CASTPGTANQPQHF
CDR3 DNA: TGTGCCAGCACTCCCGGGACAGCTAATCAGCCCCAGCATTTT

J gene: TRBJ1-4
clone size: NA
V gene: TRBV27
D gene: TRBD1
CDR3 protein: CASKQGAGEKLFF
CDR3 DNA: TGTGCCAGCAAACAGGGGGCCGGAGAAAAACTGTTTTTT

J gene: TRBJ1-3
clone size: NA
V gene: TRBV28
D gene: NA
CDR3 protein: CASSFGGVSSGNTIYF
CDR3 DNA: TGTGCCAGCAGTTTTGGAGGGGTATCCTCTGGAAACACCATATATTTT

J gene: TRBJ1-2
clone size: once
V gene: TRBV5-1
D gene: NA
CDR3 protein: CASSTGNYGYTF
CDR3 DNA: TGCGCCAGCAGCACAGGGAACTATGGCTACACCTTC

J gene: TRBJ2-3
clone size: NA
V gene: TRBV7-2
D gene: NA
CDR3 protein: CASSLVQGSTDTQYF
CDR3 DNA: TGTGCCAGCAGCTTAGTCCAGGGGTCAACAGATACGCAGTATTTT

J gene: TRBJ2-5
clone size: NA
V gene: TRBV3-1/TRBV3-2
D gene: TRBD2
CDR3 protein: CASSDEGLAGAETQYF
CDR3 DNA: TGTGCCAGCAGCGACGAGGGACTAGCGGGAGCTGAGACCCAGTACTTC

J gene: TRBJ2-1
clone size: NA
V gene: TRBV5-1
D gene: TRBD2
CDR3 protein: CASSRGDVENEQFF
CDR3 DNA: TGCGCCAGCAGCCGGGGGGACGTGGAGAATGAGCAGTTCTTC

J gene: TRBJ1-2
clone size: NA
V gene: TRBV6-5
D gene: NA
CDR3 protein: CASSRGTKASYGYTF
CDR3 DNA: TGTGCCAGCAGTAGGGGGACTAAGGCCAGCTATGGCTACACCTTC

J gene: TRBJ1-2
clone size: NA
V gene: TRBV2
D gene: NA
CDR3 protein: CASSEVAWGLHLYGYTF
CDR3 DNA: TGTGCCAGCAGTGAGGTAGCGTGGGGGCTCCACCTTTATGGCTACACCTTC

J gene: TRBJ1-2
clone size: once
V gene: TRBV7-2
D gene: NA
CDR3 protein: CASARGGDGDYGYTF
CDR3 DNA: TGTGCCAGTGCCAGGGGAGGGGATGGCGACTATGGCTACACCTTC

J gene: TRBJ1-5
clone size: NA
V gene: TRBV6-5
D gene: NA
CDR3 protein: CASSSPSQPQHF
CDR3 DNA: TGTGCCAGCAGCTCCCCAAGCCAGCCCCAGCATTTT

J gene: TRBJ1-6
clone size: NA
V gene: TRBV7-9
D gene: NA
CDR3 protein: CASSSQRQAVYSPLHF
CDR3 DNA: TGTGCCAGCAGCTCCCAGAGACAGGCCGTTTATTCACCCCTCCACTTT

J gene: TRBJ1-5
clone size: once
V gene: TRBV5-5
D gene: NA
CDR3 protein: CASSLDGDSNQPQHF
CDR3 DNA: TGTGCCAGCAGCCTGGACGGGGATAGCAATCAGCCCCAGCATTTT

J gene: TRBJ2-6
clone size: NA
V gene: TRBV5-6
D gene: TRBD1
CDR3 protein: CASSRGQGAPGANVLTF
CDR3 DNA: TGTGCCAGCAGCAGGGGACAGGGGGCACCTGGGGCCAACGTCCTGACTTTC

J gene: TRBJ2-2
clone size: NA
V gene: TRBV9
D gene: TRBD1
CDR3 protein: CASSFQDRFGGELFF
CDR3 DNA: TGTGCCAGCAGCTTCCAGGACAGGTTCGGCGGGGAGCTGTTTTTT

J gene: TRBJ1-5
clone size: few
V gene: TRBV4-1
D gene: TRBD1
CDR3 protein: CASSQATGEPQHF
CDR3 DNA: TGCGCCAGCAGCCAAGCCACAGGGGAGCCCCAGCATTTT

J gene: TRBJ2-5
clone size: NA
V gene: TRBV11-2
D gene: NA
CDR3 protein: CASSFQGPETQYF
CDR3 DNA: TGTGCCAGCAGCTTCCAGGGGCCAGAGACCCAGTACTTC

J gene: TRBJ1-4
clone size: NA
V gene: TRBV7-8
D gene: NA
CDR3 protein: CASSLIPRGTGEKLFF
CDR3 DNA: TGTGCCAGCAGCTTAATTCCCAGGGGAACTGGTGAAAAACTGTTTTTT

J gene: TRBJ1-1
clone size: NA
V gene: TRBV7-2
D gene: NA
CDR3 protein: CASSPAGQENTEAFF
CDR3 DNA: TGTGCCAGCAGCCCGGCTGGGCAGGAGAACACTGAAGCTTTCTTT

J gene: TRBJ2-7
clone size: NA
V gene: TRBV28
D gene: TRBD1
CDR3 protein: CASSGIMGQLVFSYEQYF
CDR3 DNA: TGTGCCAGCAGTGGAATTATGGGACAGTTAGTATTCTCCTACGAGCAGTACTTC

J gene: TRBJ2-5
clone size: NA
V gene: TRBV3-1/TRBV3-2
D gene: TRBD1
CDR3 protein: CASSSRDRVRETQYF
CDR3 DNA: TGTGCCAGCAGCTCCCGGGACAGGGTGAGGGAGACCCAGTACTTC

J gene: TRBJ2-7
clone size: NA
V gene: TRBV27
D gene: TRBD2
CDR3 protein: CASRALSAGGTYEQYF
CDR3 DNA: TGTGCCAGCAGGGCTCTCTCAGCGGGGGGTACCTACGAGCAGTACTTC

J gene: TRBJ1-3
clone size: NA
V gene: TRBV7-6
D gene: TRBD1
CDR3 protein: CASSPIEAGGSGNTIYF
CDR3 DNA: TGTGCCAGCAGCCCGATTGAGGCAGGGGGTTCTGGAAACACCATATATTTT

J gene: TRBJ1-5
clone size: NA
V gene: TRBV7-9
D gene: TRBD1
CDR3 protein: CASSPRGNQPQHF
CDR3 DNA: TGTGCCAGCAGCCCCAGGGGGAATCAGCCCCAGCATTTT

J gene: TRBJ1-5
clone size: NA
V gene: TRBV28
D gene: NA
CDR3 protein: CASSELTDQPQHF
CDR3 DNA: TGTGCCAGCAGTGAGCTGACAGATCAGCCCCAGCATTTT

J gene: TRBJ1-5
clone size: few
V gene: TRBV5-1
D gene: NA
CDR3 protein: CASSLEGNRNQPQHF
CDR3 DNA: TGCGCCAGCAGCTTGGAGGGGAATCGTAATCAGCCCCAGCATTTT

J gene: TRBJ1-1
clone size: NA
V gene: TRBV29-1
D gene: TRBD1
CDR3 protein: CSVVDGQGTEAFF
CDR3 DNA: TGCAGCGTCGTAGACGGACAGGGGACTGAAGCTTTCTTT

J gene: TRBJ1-1
clone size: NA
V gene: TRBV7-3
D gene: NA
CDR3 protein: CASSSQGNTEAFF
CDR3 DNA: TGTGCCAGCAGCTCCCAGGGGAACACTGAAGCTTTCTTT

J gene: TRBJ1-4
clone size: NA
V gene: TRBV5-1
D gene: NA
CDR3 protein: CASSLQGGANEKLFF
CDR3 DNA: TGCGCCAGCAGCTTGCAGGGCGGGGCTAATGAAAAACTGTTTTTT

J gene: TRBJ2-1
clone size: NA
V gene: TRBV19
D gene: TRBD1
CDR3 protein: CASSSNRGSSYNEQFF
CDR3 DNA: TGTGCCAGTAGTAGCAACAGGGGAAGCTCCTACAATGAGCAGTTCTTC

J gene: TRBJ2-2
clone size: few
V gene: TRBV9
D gene: NA
CDR3 protein: CASSPFPGGELFF
CDR3 DNA: TGTGCCAGCAGCCCGTTCCCCGGCGGGGAGCTGTTTTTT

J gene: TRBJ2-7
clone size: once
V gene: TRBV12-5
D gene: NA
CDR3 protein: CASGLPGTYEQYF
CDR3 DNA: TGTGCTAGTGGTTTGCCAGGTACCTACGAGCAGTACTTC

J gene: TRBJ1-3
clone size: NA
V gene: TRBV7-2
D gene: TRBD1
CDR3 protein: CASTTATGLSGNTIYF
CDR3 DNA: TGTGCCAGCACTACAGCGACAGGGCTCTCTGGAAACACCATATATTTT

J gene: TRBJ1-5
clone size: NA
V gene: TRBV19
D gene: NA
CDR3 protein: CASSSYNQPQHF
CDR3 DNA: TGTGCCAGTAGTAGCTATAATCAGCCCCAGCATTTT

J gene: TRBJ2-2
clone size: NA
V gene: TRBV29-1
D gene: TRBD2
CDR3 protein: CSVEGRGRNTGELFF
CDR3 DNA: TGCAGCGTTGAAGGGCGCGGGAGGAACACCGGGGAGCTGTTTTTT

J gene: TRBJ2-2
clone size: NA
V gene: TRBV12-5
D gene: TRBD1
CDR3 protein: CASGLVLGQGVTGELFF
CDR3 DNA: TGTGCTAGTGGTTTGGTACTTGGACAGGGCGTTACCGGGGAGCTGTTTTTT

J gene: TRBJ2-3
clone size: NA
V gene: TRBV5-1
D gene: NA
CDR3 protein: CASSFPDITDTQYF
CDR3 DNA: TGCGCCAGCAGTTTCCCGGACATCACAGATACGCAGTATTTT

J gene: TRBJ2-2
clone size: NA
V gene: TRBV5-1
D gene: NA
CDR3 protein: CASSLDPINTGELFF
CDR3 DNA: TGCGCCAGCAGCTTGGATCCCATTAACACCGGGGAGCTGTTTTTT

J gene: TRBJ1-2
clone size: NA
V gene: TRBV2
D gene: TRBD1
CDR3 protein: CASRGTVGGYTF
CDR3 DNA: TGTGCCAGCAGGGGGACAGTTGGGGGCTACACCTTC

J gene: TRBJ2-7
clone size: NA
V gene: TRBV7-2
D gene: NA
CDR3 protein: CASSLEQGTPTGQYF
CDR3 DNA: TGTGCCAGCAGCTTAGAACAGGGAACCCCTACGGGGCAGTACTTC

J gene: TRBJ2-1
clone size: NA
V gene: TRBV11-3
D gene: TRBD1
CDR3 protein: CASSLGLGTGIPYNEQFF
CDR3 DNA: TGTGCCAGCAGCTTAGGCCTCGGGACAGGGATCCCCTACAATGAGCAGTTCTTC

J gene: TRBJ2-3
clone size: NA
V gene: TRBV5-1
D gene: NA
CDR3 protein: CASSSGGHRTSTDTQYF
CDR3 DNA: TGCGCCAGCAGCTCGGGGGGACACCGGACTAGCACAGATACGCAGTATTTT